This T cell receptor beta chain was obtained from a study of CD8 T cells in Susac syndrome. TCR beta was sequenced from blood CD8+ and CD4+ T cells. Negative isolation yielded CD4+ and CD8+ T cells, and FACS enriched TEMRA cells. With random hexamers, reverse transcription was performed on roughly 0.45 to 1 ug of RNA. Amplification of TCR beta CDR3 across 54 Vbeta and 13 Jbeta was performed with immunoSEQ multiplex PCR. TCRdb fed the immunoSEQ multiplex PCR reads into MiXCR, producing one record per CDR3 protein. This table holds some 150,000 distinct CDR3 sequences, about 93% found once. With regard to this clonotype: The antigen is undetermined.

Regarding the study as a whole: As the study acknowledged, the number of individuals in its TCR sequencing and HLA analysis was relatively small.

The CDR3 spans 15 residues. Germline assignment: CDR1 DFQATT and CDR2 SNEGSKA (reference sequence). V shed 5 bases and J 4 bases; nucleotides not matched to a gene: 9. The chain couples TRBV20-1 to TRBJ2-7, with 12 bases that match TRBD1. This clonotype originated in a human donor in good health. The sample comprised CD8+ T cells from PBMCs. The CDR3 spells CSAETGTGGRYEQYF. The CDR3 coding sequence is TGCAGTGCTGAAACCGGGACAGGGGGCAGGTACGAGCAGTACTTC.